The clone carrying this T cell receptor (beta chain) was counted a few times. Extraction of RNA preceded its reverse transcription into cDNA, which served as the sequencing template. Produced via immunoSEQ multiplex PCR; TCRdb's table is partial and in-frame only. The sample contains more than 100,000 clones, 45% to 60% of which appear only once. This sample was taken from a study of CD8+ T cells in alopecia areata. The source was CD4+ T cells sorted from blood, collected at week 0. The receptor's source is a human donor with alopecia areata.

The CDR3 DNA sequence: TGTGCCAGCAGCTTAACGCCCCAAGAGACCCAGTACTTC. This translates into CASSLTPQETQYF. The J gene is TRBJ2-5, the V gene TRBV11-2; no reliable D call. V lost 2 bases to trimming and J lost 1 base, with 5 bases between them. The length of the CDR3 is 13 residues. Germline-derived CDR1 and CDR2 are SGHAT and FQNNGV. Full variable domain (outside the CDR3, taken from reference TRBV11-2 and TRBJ2-5): EAGVAQSPRYKIIEKRQSVAFWCNPISGHATLYWYQQILGQGPKLLIQFQNNGVVDDSQLPKDRFSAERLKGVDSTLKIQPAKLEDSAVYLCASSLTPQETQYFGPGTRLLVL.